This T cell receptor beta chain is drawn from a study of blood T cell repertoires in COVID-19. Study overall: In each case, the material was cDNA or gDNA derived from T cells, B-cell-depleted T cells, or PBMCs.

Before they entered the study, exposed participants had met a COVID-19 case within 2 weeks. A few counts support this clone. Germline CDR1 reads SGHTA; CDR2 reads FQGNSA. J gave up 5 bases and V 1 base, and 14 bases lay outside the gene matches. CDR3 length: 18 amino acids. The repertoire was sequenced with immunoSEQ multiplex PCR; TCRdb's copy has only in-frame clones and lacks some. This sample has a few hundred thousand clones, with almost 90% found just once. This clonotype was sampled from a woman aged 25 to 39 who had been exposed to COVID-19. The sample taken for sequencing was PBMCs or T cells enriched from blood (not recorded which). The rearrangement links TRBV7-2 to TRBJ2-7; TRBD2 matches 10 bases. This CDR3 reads CASSLDLGGLAGVDEQYF. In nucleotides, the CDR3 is TGTGCCAGCAGCTTAGATTTGGGGGGGCTAGCGGGAGTAGACGAGCAGTACTTC.